This T cell receptor beta chain was sequenced in a study of breast tumors, draining lymph nodes, adjacent tissues. Study-wide results and caveats: Compared with lymph nodes, tumors were less diverse; compared with nontumor tissue, more.

CDR1 is ENHRY, CDR2 SYGVKD, per germline. The CDR3 contains 12 residues. Trimming removed 0 bases from V and 2 bases from J, with 1 base in between. Ten or more counts support this clonotype. Its specificity is unknown. Each CDR3 protein gets one entry after TCRdb re-called the multiplex PCR reads with MiXCR. The sample yields fewer than 85,000 distinct CDR3 sequences, under 25% seen once. The lymph nodes were axillary draining lymph nodes from breast cancer patients. The chain combines TRBV10-3 with TRBJ2-5; no firm D call. The source material was axillary lymph node tissue. The receptor comes from a female donor with breast cancer. Some clones in this sample may be carry-over from other donors' samples. The CDR3 loop is CAISESQETQYF. DNA for the CDR3: TGTGCCATCAGTGAGTCGCAAGAGACCCAGTACTTC.